This T cell receptor (beta chain) was identified in a study of post-analysis software for immune sequencing data. Whole-study findings and limits: TRBV5-6, TRBV5-1 and TRBV20-1 belonged to a set of a handful of TRBV segments that were more frequent in patients than controls. There was significantly lower normalized Chao1 diversity in multiple sclerosis patients than in controls. When the samples were clustered directly with F measure, those that had been prepared in the same batch showed strong co-clustering.

Included in the TCR beta cDNA libraries were unique molecular identifiers. A population of about 0.95 to 10 million T cells gave rise to roughly 0.5 million cDNA molecules. In TCRdb, the PCR reads were re-called with MiXCR into one record per CDR3 protein. This table has hundreds of thousands of distinct CDR3 sequences, around 27% appearing once. Comments on this clonotype: The antigen remains unidentified.

The ends were cut back, 6 bases at V and 7 bases at J, with 8 bases in the middle. CDR3 length equals 11 residues. The clonotype originates from a girl between 5 and 17 years old with multiple sclerosis. Sample: blood. The V and J genes are TRBV12-3 or TRBV12-4 and TRBJ2-3, with no clear D. This chain's CDR3 is CASRRGHTQYF. CDR3 bases: TGTGCCAGCAGGAGAGGACATACGCAGTATTTT.